Sequencing of this TCR beta chain was carried out in a study of control samples from healthy donors and cancer patients. The CDR3 length is 16 residues. From germline, CDR1 is MGHRA and CDR2 YSYEKL. V was pared by 3 bases and J by 3 bases, with 14 bases between. The protocol was immunoSEQ multiplex PCR, while the TCRdb copy is restricted to in-frame clones and leaves out a portion. The table shows 110,000 or so clones, with roughly 89% occurring only once. The receptor was derived from a man younger than 40 in good health. The rearrangement links TRBV4-1 to TRBJ1-4; the D is unclear. Input material: blood. CDR3 sequence reads: CASSHPPLGSNEKLFF. In nucleotides, the CDR3 is TGCGCCAGCAGCCATCCCCCCTTAGGATCTAATGAAAAACTGTTTTTT.